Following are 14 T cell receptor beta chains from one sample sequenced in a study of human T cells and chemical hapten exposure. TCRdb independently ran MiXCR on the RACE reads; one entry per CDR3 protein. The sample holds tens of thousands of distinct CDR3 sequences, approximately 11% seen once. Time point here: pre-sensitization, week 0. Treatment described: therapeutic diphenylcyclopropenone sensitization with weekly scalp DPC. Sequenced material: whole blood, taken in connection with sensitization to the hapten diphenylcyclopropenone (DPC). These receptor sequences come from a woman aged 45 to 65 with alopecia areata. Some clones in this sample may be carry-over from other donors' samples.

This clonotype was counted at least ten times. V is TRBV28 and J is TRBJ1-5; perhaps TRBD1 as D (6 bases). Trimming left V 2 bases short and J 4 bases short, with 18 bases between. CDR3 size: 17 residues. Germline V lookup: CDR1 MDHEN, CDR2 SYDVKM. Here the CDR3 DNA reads TGTGCCAGCAGTTTAGGACAGCTACGGGGGTCAAATCAGCCCCAGCATTTT. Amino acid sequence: CASSLGQLRGSNQPQHF.

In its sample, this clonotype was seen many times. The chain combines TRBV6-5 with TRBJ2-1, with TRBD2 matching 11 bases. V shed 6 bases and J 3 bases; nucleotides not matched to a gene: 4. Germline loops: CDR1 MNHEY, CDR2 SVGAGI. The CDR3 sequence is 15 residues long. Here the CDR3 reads CASRPTSGSYNEQFF. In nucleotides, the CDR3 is TGTGCCAGCAGACCCACTAGCGGGAGCTACAATGAGCAGTTCTTC.

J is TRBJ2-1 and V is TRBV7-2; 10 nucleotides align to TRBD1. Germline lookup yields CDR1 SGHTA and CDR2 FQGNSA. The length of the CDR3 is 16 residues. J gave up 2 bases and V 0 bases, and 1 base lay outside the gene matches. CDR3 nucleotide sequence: TGTGCCAGCAGCTTAGCCGGGACAGGGGCCTACAATGAGCAGTTCTTC. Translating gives CASSLAGTGAYNEQFF. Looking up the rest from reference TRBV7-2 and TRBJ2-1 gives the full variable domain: GAGVSQSPSNKVTEKGKDVELRCDPISGHTALYWYRQSLGQGLEFLIYFQGNSAPDKSGLPSDRFSAERTGGSVSTLTIQRTQQEDSAVYLCASSLAGTGAYNEQFFGPGTRLTVL.

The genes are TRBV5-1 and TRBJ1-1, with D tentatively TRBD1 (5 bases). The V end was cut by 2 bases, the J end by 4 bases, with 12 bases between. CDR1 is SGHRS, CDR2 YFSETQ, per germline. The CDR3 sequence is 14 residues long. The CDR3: CASSFDSGGTEAFF. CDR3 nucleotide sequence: TGCGCCAGCAGCTTCGACTCGGGGGGCACTGAAGCTTTCTTT.

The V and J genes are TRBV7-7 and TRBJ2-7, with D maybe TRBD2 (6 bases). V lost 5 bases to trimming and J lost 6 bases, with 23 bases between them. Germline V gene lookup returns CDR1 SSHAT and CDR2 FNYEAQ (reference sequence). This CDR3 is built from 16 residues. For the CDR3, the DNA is TGTGCCAGCAGCACAGAAAGACTAGGCCTCCTGTGCGAGCAGTACTTC. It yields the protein CASSTERLGLLCEQYF.

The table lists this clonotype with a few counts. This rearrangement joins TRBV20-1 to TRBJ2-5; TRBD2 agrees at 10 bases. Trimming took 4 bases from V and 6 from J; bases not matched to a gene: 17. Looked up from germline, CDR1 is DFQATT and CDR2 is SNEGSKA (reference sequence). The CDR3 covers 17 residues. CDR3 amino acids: CSANLAGASSGVKTQYF. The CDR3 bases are TGCAGTGCTAATCTAGCGGGGGCTTCCTCAGGGGTAAAGACCCAGTACTTC.

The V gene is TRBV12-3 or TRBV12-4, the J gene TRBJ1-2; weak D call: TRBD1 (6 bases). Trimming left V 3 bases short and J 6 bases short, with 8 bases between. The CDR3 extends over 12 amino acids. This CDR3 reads CASSFGQNGYTF. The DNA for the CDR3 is TGTGCCAGCAGTTTTGGACAGAATGGCTACACCTTC.

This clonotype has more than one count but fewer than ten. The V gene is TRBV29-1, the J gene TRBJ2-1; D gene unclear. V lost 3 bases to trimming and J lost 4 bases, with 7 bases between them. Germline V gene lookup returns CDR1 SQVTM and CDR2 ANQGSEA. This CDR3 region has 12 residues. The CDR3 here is CSVDRRYNEQFF. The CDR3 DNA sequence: TGCAGCGTTGATAGACGTTACAATGAGCAGTTCTTC.

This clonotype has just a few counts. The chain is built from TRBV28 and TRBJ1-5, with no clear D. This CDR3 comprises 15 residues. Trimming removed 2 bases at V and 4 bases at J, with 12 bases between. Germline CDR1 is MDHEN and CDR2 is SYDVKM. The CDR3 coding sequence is TGTGCCAGCAGTTTAATCAGTCCCCCTAATCAGCCCCAGCATTTT. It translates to CASSLISPPNQPQHF.

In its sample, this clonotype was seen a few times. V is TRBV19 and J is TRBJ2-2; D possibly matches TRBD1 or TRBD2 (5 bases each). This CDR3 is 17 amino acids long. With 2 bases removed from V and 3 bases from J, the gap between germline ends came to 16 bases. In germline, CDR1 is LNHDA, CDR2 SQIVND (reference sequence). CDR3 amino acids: CASSIMGPQRDTGELFF. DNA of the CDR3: TGTGCCAGTAGTATAATGGGGCCTCAGAGGGACACCGGGGAGCTGTTTTTT.

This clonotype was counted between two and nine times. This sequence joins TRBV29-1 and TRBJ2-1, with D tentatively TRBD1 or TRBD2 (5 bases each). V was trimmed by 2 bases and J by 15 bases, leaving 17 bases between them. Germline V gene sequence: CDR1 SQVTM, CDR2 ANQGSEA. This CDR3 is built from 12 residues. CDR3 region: CSVEQGPRGRFF. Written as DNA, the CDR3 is TGCAGCGTTGAACAGGGCCCACGGGGCCGGTTCTTC.

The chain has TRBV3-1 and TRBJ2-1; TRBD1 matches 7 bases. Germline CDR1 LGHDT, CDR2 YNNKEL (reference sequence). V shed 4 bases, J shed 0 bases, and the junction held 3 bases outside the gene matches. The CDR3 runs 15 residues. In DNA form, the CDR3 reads TGTGCCAGCAGCCTATACAGGGGCTCCTACAATGAGCAGTTCTTC. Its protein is CASSLYRGSYNEQFF.

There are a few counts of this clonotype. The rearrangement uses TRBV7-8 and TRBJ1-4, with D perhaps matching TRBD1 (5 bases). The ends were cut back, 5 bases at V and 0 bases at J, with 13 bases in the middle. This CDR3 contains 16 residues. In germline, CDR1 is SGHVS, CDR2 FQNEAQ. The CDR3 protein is CASSIRGGATNEKLFF. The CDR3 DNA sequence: TGTGCCAGCAGCATTCGCGGAGGGGCAACTAATGAAAAACTGTTTTTT.

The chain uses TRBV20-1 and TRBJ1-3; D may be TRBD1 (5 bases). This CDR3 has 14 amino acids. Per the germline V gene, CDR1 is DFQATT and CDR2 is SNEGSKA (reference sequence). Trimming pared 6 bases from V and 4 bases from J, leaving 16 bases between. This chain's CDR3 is CSATVGGYGNTIYF. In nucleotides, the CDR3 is TGCAGTGCCACTGTGGGGGGATACGGAAACACCATATATTTT.